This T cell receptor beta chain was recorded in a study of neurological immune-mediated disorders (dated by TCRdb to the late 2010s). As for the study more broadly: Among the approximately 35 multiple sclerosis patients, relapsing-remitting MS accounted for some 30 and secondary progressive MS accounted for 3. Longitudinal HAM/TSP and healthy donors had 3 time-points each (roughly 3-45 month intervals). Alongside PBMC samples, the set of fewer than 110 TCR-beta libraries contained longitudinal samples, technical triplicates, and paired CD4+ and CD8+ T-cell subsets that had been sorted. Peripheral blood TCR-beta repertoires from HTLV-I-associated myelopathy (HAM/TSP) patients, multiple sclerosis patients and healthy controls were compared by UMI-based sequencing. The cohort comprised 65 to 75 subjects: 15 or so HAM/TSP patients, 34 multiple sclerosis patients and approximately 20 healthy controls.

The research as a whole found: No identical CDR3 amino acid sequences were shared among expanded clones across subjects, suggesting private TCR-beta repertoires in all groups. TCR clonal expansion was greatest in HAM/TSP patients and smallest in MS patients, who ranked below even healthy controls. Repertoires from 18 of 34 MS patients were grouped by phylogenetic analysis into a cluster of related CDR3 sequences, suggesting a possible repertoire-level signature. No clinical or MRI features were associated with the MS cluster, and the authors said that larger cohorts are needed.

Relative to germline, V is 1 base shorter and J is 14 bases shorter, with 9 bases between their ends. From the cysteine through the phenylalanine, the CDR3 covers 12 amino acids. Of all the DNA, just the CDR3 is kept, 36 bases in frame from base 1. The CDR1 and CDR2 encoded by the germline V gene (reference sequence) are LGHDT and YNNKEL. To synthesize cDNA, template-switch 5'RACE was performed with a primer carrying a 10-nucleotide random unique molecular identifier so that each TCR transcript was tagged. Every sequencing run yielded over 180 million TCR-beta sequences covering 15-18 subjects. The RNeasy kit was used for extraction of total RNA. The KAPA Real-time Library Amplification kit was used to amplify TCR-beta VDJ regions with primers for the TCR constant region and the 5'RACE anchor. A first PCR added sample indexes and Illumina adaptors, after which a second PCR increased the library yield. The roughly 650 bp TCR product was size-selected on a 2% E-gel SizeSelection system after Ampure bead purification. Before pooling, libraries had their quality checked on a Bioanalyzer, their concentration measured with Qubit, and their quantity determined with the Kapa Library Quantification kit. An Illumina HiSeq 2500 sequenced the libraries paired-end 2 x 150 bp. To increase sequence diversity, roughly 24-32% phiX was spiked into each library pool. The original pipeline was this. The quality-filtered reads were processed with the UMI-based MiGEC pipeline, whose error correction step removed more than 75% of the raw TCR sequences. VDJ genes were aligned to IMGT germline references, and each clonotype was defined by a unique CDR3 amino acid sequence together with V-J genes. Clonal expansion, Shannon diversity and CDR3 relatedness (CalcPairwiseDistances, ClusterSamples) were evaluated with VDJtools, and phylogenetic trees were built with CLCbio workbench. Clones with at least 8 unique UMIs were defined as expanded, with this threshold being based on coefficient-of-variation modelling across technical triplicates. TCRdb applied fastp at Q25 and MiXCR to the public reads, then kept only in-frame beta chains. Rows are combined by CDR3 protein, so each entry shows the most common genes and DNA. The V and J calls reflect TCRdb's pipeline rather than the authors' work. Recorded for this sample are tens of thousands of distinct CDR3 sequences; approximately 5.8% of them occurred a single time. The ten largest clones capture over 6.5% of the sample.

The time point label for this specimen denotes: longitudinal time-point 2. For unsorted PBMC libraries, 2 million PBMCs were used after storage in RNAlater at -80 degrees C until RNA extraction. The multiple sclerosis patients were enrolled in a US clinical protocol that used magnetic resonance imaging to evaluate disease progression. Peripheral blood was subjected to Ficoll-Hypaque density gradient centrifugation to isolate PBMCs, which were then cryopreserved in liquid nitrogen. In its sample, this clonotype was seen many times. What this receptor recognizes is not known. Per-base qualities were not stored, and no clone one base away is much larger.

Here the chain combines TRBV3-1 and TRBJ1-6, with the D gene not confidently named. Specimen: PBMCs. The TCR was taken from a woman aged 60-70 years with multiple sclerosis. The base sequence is TGTGCCAGCAGCCAAGCCATAACGGCCCTCCACTTT. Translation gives CASSQAITALHF.